This TCR beta chain was profiled in a study of T cells in Graves' hyperthyroidism and ophthalmopathy. Study-level results: Blood also carried most thyroid clonotypes expanded above 0.001.

Amplification of TCR beta CDR3 regions used RNA as the template. Initially, a first-round RT-PCR of the TCR CDR3 employed the HTBI primer set. Each CDR3 protein is one row after TCRdb ran MiXCR on the multiplex PCR reads. This sample has 110,000 to 150,000 distinct CDR3 sequences, with approximately 20% found just once. At least ten counts were recorded for this clonotype. Its target is not known. The clonotype was recovered from a woman aged 45-60 years with Graves' hyperthyroidism that later progressed to Graves' ophthalmopathy. The sequenced sample was blood.

This CDR3 reads CASSASPETQYF. Here the CDR3 DNA reads TGTGCCAGCTCAGCATCCCCAGAGACCCAGTACTTC. The V call is TRBV18, the J call TRBJ2-5; D uncertain. This CDR3 is 12 amino acids long. V dropped 5 bases and J dropped 4 bases, with 8 bases sitting between them. Germline V gene lookup returns CDR1 KGHSH and CDR2 LQKENI.